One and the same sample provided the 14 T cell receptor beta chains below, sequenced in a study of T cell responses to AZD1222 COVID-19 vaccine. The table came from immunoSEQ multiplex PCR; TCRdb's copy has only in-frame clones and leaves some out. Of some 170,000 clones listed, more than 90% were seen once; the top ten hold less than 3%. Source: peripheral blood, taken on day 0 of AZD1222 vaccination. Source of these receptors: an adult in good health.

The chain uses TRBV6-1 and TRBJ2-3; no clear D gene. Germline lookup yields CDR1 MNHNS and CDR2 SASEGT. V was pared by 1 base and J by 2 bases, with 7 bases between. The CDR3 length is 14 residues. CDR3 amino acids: CASSEGRTTDTQYF. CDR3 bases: TGTGCCAGCAGTGAAGGAAGGACCACAGATACGCAGTATTTT.

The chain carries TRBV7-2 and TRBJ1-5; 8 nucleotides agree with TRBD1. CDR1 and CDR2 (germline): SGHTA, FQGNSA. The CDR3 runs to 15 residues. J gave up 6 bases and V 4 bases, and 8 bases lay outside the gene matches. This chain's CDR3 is CASSSFSGGFQPQHF. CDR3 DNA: TGTGCCAGCAGCTCATTCTCAGGGGGCTTTCAGCCCCAGCATTTT. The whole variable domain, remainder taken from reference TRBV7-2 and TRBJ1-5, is GAGVSQSPSNKVTEKGKDVELRCDPISGHTALYWYRQSLGQGLEFLIYFQGNSAPDKSGLPSDRFSAERTGGSVSTLTIQRTQQEDSAVYLCASSSFSGGFQPQHFGDGTRLSIL.

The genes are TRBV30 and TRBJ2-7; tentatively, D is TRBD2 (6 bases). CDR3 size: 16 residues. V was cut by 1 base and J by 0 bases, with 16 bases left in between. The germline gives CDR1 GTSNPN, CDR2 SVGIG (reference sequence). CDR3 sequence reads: CAWSGGSGIFSYEQYF. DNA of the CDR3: TGTGCCTGGAGTGGTGGTAGCGGTATATTCTCCTACGAGCAGTACTTC.

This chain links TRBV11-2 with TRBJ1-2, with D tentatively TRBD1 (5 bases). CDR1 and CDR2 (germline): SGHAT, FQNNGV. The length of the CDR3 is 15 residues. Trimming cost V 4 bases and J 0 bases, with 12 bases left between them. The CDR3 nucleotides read TGTGCCAGCAGCTCAAGACAGCGAGCTAACTATGGCTACACCTTC. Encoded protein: CASSSRQRANYGYTF.

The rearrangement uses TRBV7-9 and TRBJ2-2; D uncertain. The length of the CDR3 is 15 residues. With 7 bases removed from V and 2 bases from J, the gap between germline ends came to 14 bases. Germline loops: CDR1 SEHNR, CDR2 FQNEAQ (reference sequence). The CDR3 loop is CASTLEFLNTGELFF. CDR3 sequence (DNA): TGTGCCAGCACCCTCGAGTTCCTTAACACCGGGGAGCTGTTTTTT.

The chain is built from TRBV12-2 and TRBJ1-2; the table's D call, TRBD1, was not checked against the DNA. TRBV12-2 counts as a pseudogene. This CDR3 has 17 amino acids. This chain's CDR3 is CASRLAPDRGRLYGYTF. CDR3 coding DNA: TGTGCAAGTCGCTTAGCGCCCGACAGGGGAAGGCTCTATGGCTACACCTTC.

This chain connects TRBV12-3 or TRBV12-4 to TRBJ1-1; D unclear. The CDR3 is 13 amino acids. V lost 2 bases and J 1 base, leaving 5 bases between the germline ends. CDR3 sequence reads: CASSLIRNTEAFF. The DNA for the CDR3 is TGTGCCAGCAGTTTAATTCGGAACACTGAAGCTTTCTTT.

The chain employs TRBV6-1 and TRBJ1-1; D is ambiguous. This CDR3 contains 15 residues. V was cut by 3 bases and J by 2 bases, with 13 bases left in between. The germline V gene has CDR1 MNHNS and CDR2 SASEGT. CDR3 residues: CASSDLPGSNTEAFF. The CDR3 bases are TGTGCCAGCAGTGATCTCCCCGGATCAAACACTGAAGCTTTCTTT.

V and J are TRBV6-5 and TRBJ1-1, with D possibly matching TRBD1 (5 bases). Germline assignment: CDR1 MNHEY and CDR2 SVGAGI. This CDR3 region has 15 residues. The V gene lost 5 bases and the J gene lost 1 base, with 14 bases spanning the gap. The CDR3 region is CASSQHGGGNTEAFF. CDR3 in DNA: TGTGCCAGCAGTCAACATGGGGGGGGGAACACTGAAGCTTTCTTT.

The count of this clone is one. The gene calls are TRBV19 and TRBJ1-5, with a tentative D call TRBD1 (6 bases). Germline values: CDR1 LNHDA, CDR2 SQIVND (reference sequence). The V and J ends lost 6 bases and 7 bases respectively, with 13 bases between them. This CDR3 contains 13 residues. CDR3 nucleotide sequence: TGTGCCAGTAGGCTACAAGGACAGCAGCCCCAGCATTTT. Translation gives CASRLQGQQPQHF.

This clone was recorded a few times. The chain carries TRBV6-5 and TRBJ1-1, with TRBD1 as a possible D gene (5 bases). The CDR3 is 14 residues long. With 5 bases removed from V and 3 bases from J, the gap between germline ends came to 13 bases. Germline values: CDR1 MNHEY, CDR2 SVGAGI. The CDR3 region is CASSPQGGYTEAFF. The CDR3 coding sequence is TGTGCCAGCAGTCCGCAGGGAGGGTACACTGAAGCTTTCTTT.

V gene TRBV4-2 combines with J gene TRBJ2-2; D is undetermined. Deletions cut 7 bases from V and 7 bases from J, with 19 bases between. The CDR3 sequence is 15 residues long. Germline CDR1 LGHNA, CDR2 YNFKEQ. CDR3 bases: TGTGCCAGCACCCATAAGAAAGAGGAAAACGGGGAGCTGTTTTTT. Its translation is CASTHKKEENGELFF.

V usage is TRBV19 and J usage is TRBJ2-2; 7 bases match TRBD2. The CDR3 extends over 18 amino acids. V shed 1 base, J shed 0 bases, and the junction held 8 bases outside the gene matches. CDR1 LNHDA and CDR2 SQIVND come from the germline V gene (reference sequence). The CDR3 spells CASSIAPLAYANTGELFF. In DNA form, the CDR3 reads TGTGCCAGTAGTATAGCCCCACTAGCGTATGCGAACACCGGGGAGCTGTTTTTT. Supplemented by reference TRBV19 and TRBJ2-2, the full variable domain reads DGGITQSPKYLFRKEGQNVTLSCEQNLNHDAMYWYRQDPGQGLRLIYYSQIVNDFQKGDIAEGYSVSREKKESFPLTVTSAQKNPTAFYLCASSIAPLAYANTGELFFGEGSRLTVL.

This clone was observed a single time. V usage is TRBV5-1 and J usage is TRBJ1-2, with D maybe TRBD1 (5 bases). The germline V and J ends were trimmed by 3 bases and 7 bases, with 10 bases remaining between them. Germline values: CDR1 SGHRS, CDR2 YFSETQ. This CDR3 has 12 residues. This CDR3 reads CASSSGFRGYTF. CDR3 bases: TGCGCCAGCAGCTCAGGGTTTCGTGGCTACACCTTC.